Shown below are 19 T cell receptor beta chains from a single sample sequenced in a study of blood T cell repertoires in COVID-19. The table came from immunoSEQ multiplex PCR; TCRdb's copy has only in-frame clones and leaves some out. The sample contains over 90,000 clones, 84% of which appear only once. Sequencing input: peripheral blood. The receptors come from a human donor in a cohort sampled during active or convalescent COVID-19.

The rearrangement links TRBV10-2 to TRBJ2-1, with D possibly being TRBD2 (5 bases). Trimming removed 0 bases at V and 1 base at J, with 10 bases between. The V gene's germline CDR1 is WSHSY and CDR2 SAAADI. The CDR3 is made up of 16 amino acids. The CDR3 region has the DNA TGCGCCAGCAGTGAGTCTGGACGGGGATCCTACAATGAGCAGTTCTTC. It specifies CASSESGRGSYNEQFF.

The rearrangement joins TRBV2 to TRBJ1-5; D gene uncertain. V was shortened by 0 bases and J by 5 bases, with 8 bases between the two germline ends. The CDR3 has 14 amino acids. Germline CDR1 and CDR2: SNHLY and FYNNEI. The CDR3 nucleotides are TGTGCCAGCAGTGAAGCGGCCACCCATCAGCCCCAGCATTTT. This gives the protein CASSEAATHQPQHF. Complete variable domain (other parts from reference TRBV2 and TRBJ1-5): EPEVTQTPSHQVTQMGQEVILRCVPISNHLYFYWYRQILGQKVEFLVSFYNNEISEKSEIFDDQFSVERPDGSNFTLKIRSTKLEDSAMYFCASSEAATHQPQHFGDGTRLSIL.

This sequence joins TRBV5-4 and TRBJ2-3; D might be TRBD1 (7 bases). The CDR3 is 15 amino acids. Trimming took 0 bases from V and 3 from J, leaving 11 bases between them. Germline values: CDR1 SGHNT, CDR2 YYREEE (reference sequence). The CDR3 loop reads CASSLGSGGTDTQYF. The CDR3, as DNA: TGTGCCAGCAGCTTGGGGTCAGGGGGGACAGATACGCAGTATTTT.

V usage is TRBV11-2 and J usage is TRBJ1-1; D is perhaps TRBD1 (6 bases). The germline V gene has CDR1 SGHAT and CDR2 FQNNGV. The CDR3 covers 17 residues. V shed 6 bases and J shed 2 bases, with 22 bases lying between them. The CDR3 sequence: CASRSLFRGGRNTEAFF. CDR3 DNA: TGTGCCAGCAGGTCCCTTTTTAGGGGGGGCAGAAACACTGAAGCTTTCTTT.

Here the CDR3 reads CASTDRETQYF. The CDR3 region has the DNA TGTGCCAGCACGGACAGGGAGACCCAGTACTTC. This chain connects TRBV12-3 or TRBV12-4 to TRBJ2-5; 7 bases align to TRBD1. Germline trimming cut 7 bases from V and 5 bases from J; bases unmatched to any gene: 1. The CDR3 extends over 11 amino acids.

Regarding this clone: The junction differs from germline at one of its ends, possibly a read error. This chain uses TRBV7-7 with TRBJ2-3, with D possibly TRBD1 on 5 matching bases. Germline lookup yields CDR1 SSHAT and CDR2 FNYEAQ (reference sequence). The CDR3 consists of 15 residues. This CDR3 is CASSWGQDITDTQYF. The DNA for the CDR3 is TGTGCTAGCAGTTGGGGCCAAGACATCACAGATACGCAGTATTTT.

The chain carries TRBV11-2 and TRBJ1-2; D perhaps matches TRBD1 (5 bases). The CDR3 extends over 14 amino acids. Germline CDR1 reads SGHAT; CDR2 reads FQNNGV. V lost 10 bases, J lost 5 bases, and 20 bases lay in between. This CDR3 is CATSGAGREYGYTF. CDR3 sequence (DNA): TGTGCCACTTCCGGAGCAGGGCGCGAGTATGGCTACACCTTC.

This chain uses TRBV24-1 with TRBJ1-2; D perhaps matches TRBD1 (6 bases). The CDR3 contains 17 residues. Germline V gene data show CDR1 as KGHDR and CDR2 as SFDVKD. Trimming stripped 4 bases from V and 0 bases from J, with 17 bases between. The CDR3 loop is CATSDSKRQVANYGYTF. In DNA form, the CDR3 reads TGTGCCACCAGTGACTCAAAGCGACAGGTAGCTAACTATGGCTACACCTTC.

Only one count was recorded for this clone. The chain employs TRBV5-4 and TRBJ2-2; D possibly corresponds to TRBD2 (5 bases). The CDR3 sequence is 15 residues long. The ends were cut back, 1 base at V and 7 bases at J, with 14 bases in the middle. CDR1 and CDR2 from the germline V gene are SGHNT and YYREEE (reference sequence). CDR3 sequence reads: CASSLSGFRDGELFF. The CDR3 DNA reads as TGTGCCAGCAGCTTGTCTGGATTTCGGGACGGGGAGCTGTTTTTT. Complete variable domain (other parts from reference TRBV5-4 and TRBJ2-2): ETGVTQSPTHLIKTRGQQVTLRCSSQSGHNTVSWYQQALGQGPQFIFQYYREEENGRGNFPPRFSGLQFPNYSSELNVNALELDDSALYLCASSLSGFRDGELFFGEGSRLTVL.

This chain links TRBV7-3 with TRBJ2-1; TRBD2 matches 11 bases. V lost 5 bases, J lost 5 bases, and 5 bases stayed unmatched. CDR3 length: 15 residues. Germline V gene lookup returns CDR1 SGHTA and CDR2 FQGTGA. CDR3: CASSGLAGGHNEQFF. The DNA for the CDR3 is TGTGCCAGCAGCGGACTAGCGGGCGGTCACAATGAGCAGTTCTTC.

The J gene is TRBJ1-1, the V gene TRBV24-1, with a tentative D call TRBD1 (5 bases). The CDR3 has 16 amino acids. Trimming took off 4 bases at V and 11 bases at J, with 25 bases between the two ends. Germline CDR1 reads KGHDR; CDR2 reads SFDVKD. The CDR3: CATSDTRQPRVVGAFF. The CDR3 DNA follows: TGTGCCACCAGTGACACCCGACAGCCAAGGGTTGTAGGGGCTTTCTTT.

The chain employs TRBV6-1 and TRBJ1-1; D unresolved. Trimming stripped 1 base from V and 3 bases from J, with 15 bases between. Looked up from germline, CDR1 is MNHNS and CDR2 is SASEGT. The length of the CDR3 is 16 residues. CDR3 protein: CASSEEIGGFDTEAFF. The CDR3 DNA follows: TGTGCCAGCAGTGAAGAAATTGGAGGGTTCGACACTGAAGCTTTCTTT.

The genes are TRBV6-6 and TRBJ1-2, with D tentatively TRBD1 (6 bases). CDR3 size: 13 residues. V shed 4 bases and J shed 5 bases, with 11 bases lying between them. Looked up from germline, CDR1 is MNHNY and CDR2 is SVGAGI (reference sequence). The CDR3 DNA follows: TGTGCCAGCAGTTTGGACAGCGCATATGGCTACACCTTC. Translation gives CASSLDSAYGYTF.

The table lists this clone with a count of one. The chain links TRBV5-1 to TRBJ2-7; TRBD1 agrees at 8 bases. The V and J ends lost 3 bases and 5 bases, in that order; junction bases with no gene match: 4. Per germline, CDR1 SGHRS and CDR2 YFSETQ. CDR3 size: 13 residues. CDR3 DNA sequence: TGCGCCAGCAGCTCAACACAGGGGGACGAGCAGTACTTC. Amino acids: CASSSTQGDEQYF.

This clone was found a few times. The chain is built from TRBV2 and TRBJ2-7; TRBD2 is a possible D gene (7 bases). The germline V and J ends were trimmed by 2 bases and 2 bases, with 16 bases remaining between them. Germline CDR1 reads SNHLY; CDR2 reads FYNNEI. The CDR3 loop spans 16 amino acids. CDR3 amino acids: CASSERTGGLTYEQYF. In DNA form, the CDR3 reads TGTGCCAGCAGTGAACGAACGGGGGGCCTAACCTACGAGCAGTACTTC.

The chain uses TRBV6-1 and TRBJ1-5; D is ambiguous. The CDR3 has 13 residues. Trimming stripped 3 bases from V and 7 bases from J, with 10 bases between. The germline V gene encodes CDR1 MNHNS and CDR2 SASEGT. The CDR3 DNA sequence: TGTGCCAGCAGTGATTCCCAGTCCCAGCCCCAGCATTTT. This translates into CASSDSQSQPQHF.

CDR3 sequence reads: CASSLGQGSSYEQYF. The DNA for the CDR3 is TGTGCCAGCAGCTTGGGCCAGGGAAGCTCCTACGAGCAGTACTTC. V is TRBV5-4 and J is TRBJ2-7; D perhaps matches TRBD1 (5 bases). Germline assignment: CDR1 SGHNT and CDR2 YYREEE (reference sequence). V gave up 0 bases and J gave up 0 bases, with 10 bases separating them. The CDR3 extends over 15 amino acids. Drawing the rest from reference TRBV5-4 and TRBJ2-7, the complete variable domain is ETGVTQSPTHLIKTRGQQVTLRCSSQSGHNTVSWYQQALGQGPQFIFQYYREEENGRGNFPPRFSGLQFPNYSSELNVNALELDDSALYLCASSLGQGSSYEQYFGPGTRLTVT.

The V gene is TRBV30, the J gene TRBJ2-7; D gene unclear. Trimming shortened V by 4 bases and J by 2 bases, and 9 bases separated the two germline ends. This CDR3 has 12 amino acids. The germline V gene has CDR1 GTSNPN and CDR2 SVGIG (reference sequence). The CDR3 reads CAWNARPYEQYF. CDR3 in DNA: TGTGCCTGGAACGCTAGACCCTACGAGCAGTACTTC.

CDR3: CASSYGVQGANYGYTF. CDR3 bases: TGTGCCAGCAGTTACGGGGTGCAGGGCGCTAACTATGGCTACACCTTC. The chain employs TRBV6-5 and TRBJ1-2; a possible D gene is TRBD1 (5 bases). The ends were cut back, 2 bases at V and 0 bases at J, with 13 bases in the middle. The CDR3 is 16 amino acids. Germline CDR1 MNHEY, CDR2 SVGAGI.